This T cell receptor beta chain was sequenced during a study of T-cell memory formation after mild COVID-19. This clonotype appeared a few times. Each CDR3 protein is one row after TCRdb ran MiXCR on the 5' RACE reads. The sample holds hundreds of thousands of distinct CDR3 sequences, less than 25% seen once. The CDR3 loop spans 14 amino acids. CDR1 is SGHRS and CDR2 is YFSETQ in the germline V gene. The V end was cut by 4 bases, the J end by 4 bases, with 14 bases between. The V and J genes are TRBV5-1 and TRBJ1-2, with a tentative D call TRBD1 (6 bases). Sequencing was done on a sample of PBMCs or a T cell subset sorted from them (not recorded which). This receptor was taken from an adult woman who had mild COVID-19 (a few samples of this study predate the infection). Cell type and time point are not known. Here the CDR3 DNA reads TGCGCCAGCAGCCCCCTTTCGGACAGCTATGGCTACACCTTC. This encodes CASSPLSDSYGYTF. Full variable domain (outside the CDR3, taken from reference TRBV5-1 and TRBJ1-2): KAGVTQTPRYLIKTRGQQVTLSCSPISGHRSVSWYQQTPGQGLQFLFEYFSETQRNKGNFPGRFSGRQFSNSRSEMNVSTLELGDSALYLCASSPLSDSYGYTFGSGTRLTVV.